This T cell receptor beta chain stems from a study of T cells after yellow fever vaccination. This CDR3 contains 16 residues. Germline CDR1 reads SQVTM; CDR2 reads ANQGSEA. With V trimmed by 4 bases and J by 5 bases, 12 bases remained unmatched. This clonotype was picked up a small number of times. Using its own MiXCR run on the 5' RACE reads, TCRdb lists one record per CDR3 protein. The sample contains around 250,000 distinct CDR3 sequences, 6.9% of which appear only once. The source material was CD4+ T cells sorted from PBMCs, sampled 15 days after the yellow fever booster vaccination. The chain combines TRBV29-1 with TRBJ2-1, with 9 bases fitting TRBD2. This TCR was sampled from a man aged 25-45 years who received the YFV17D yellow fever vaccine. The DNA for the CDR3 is TGCAGCGTTGTGGGGGTAGCGGGAGTTATTAACAATGAGCAGTTCTTC. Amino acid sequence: CSVVGVAGVINNEQFF.